The 29 T cell receptor beta chains given below trace back to one sample, sequenced in a study of cytomegalovirus exposure and HLA in healthy donors listed by TCRdb under 2017. Library creation used the immunoSEQ multiplex PCR assay. For the multiplex PCR, a mixture combining 60 forward primers for TCR Vbeta segments and 13 reverse primers for TCR Jbeta segments was used. TCRdb re-hosts the immuneACCESS table, in-frame sequences only. Its copies lack some clones; in the studies checked, an unresolved V gene accounts for under half of them, and the cause for the rest is not known. This specimen's table enumerates tens of thousands of clones. Of the sample, about 15% is held by the ten largest clones. Sequenced input: PBMCs. The source is a boy aged 5-17 years in good health and CMV-seronegative.

The rearrangement joins TRBV18 to TRBJ1-2; 9 nucleotides agree with TRBD1. The CDR3 sequence is 14 residues long. Germline loops: CDR1 KGHSH, CDR2 LQKENI. V was pared by 3 bases and J by 2 bases, with 1 base of the junction left unmatched. The CDR3 DNA sequence: TGTGCCAGCTCACCGGGACAGGGAAACTATGGCTACACCTTC. Protein product: CASSPGQGNYGYTF. Looking up the rest from reference TRBV18 and TRBJ1-2 gives the full variable domain: NAGVMQNPRHLVRRRGQEARLRCSPMKGHSHVYWYRQLPEEGLKFMVYLQKENIIDESGMPKERFSAEFPKEGPSILRIQQVVRGDSAAYFCASSPGQGNYGYTFGSGTRLTVV.

V and J are TRBV6-1 and TRBJ2-3; D might be TRBD1 (6 bases). Trimming took 0 bases from V and 7 from J, leaving 23 bases between them. Germline values: CDR1 MNHNS, CDR2 SASEGT. The CDR3 loop spans 18 amino acids. CDR3 in DNA: TGTGCCAGCAGTGAAGCCACTCAGGGGCTAGATTCCAAATATACGCAGTATTTT. Translating it yields CASSEATQGLDSKYTQYF.

V and J are TRBV5-1 and TRBJ1-4; no firm D call. In germline, CDR1 is SGHRS, CDR2 YFSETQ. Trimming cost V 0 bases and J 3 bases, with 15 bases left between them. This CDR3 is 17 amino acids long. The CDR3 loop reads CASSLGADGMANEKLFF. CDR3 DNA sequence: TGCGCCAGCAGCTTGGGGGCAGACGGAATGGCTAATGAAAAACTGTTTTTT. Full variable domain (rest looked up from reference TRBV5-1 and TRBJ1-4): KAGVTQTPRYLIKTRGQQVTLSCSPISGHRSVSWYQQTPGQGLQFLFEYFSETQRNKGNFPGRFSGRQFSNSRSEMNVSTLELGDSALYLCASSLGADGMANEKLFFGSGTQLSVL.

The chain employs TRBV25-1 and TRBJ2-4; 7 bases line up with TRBD1. Unmatched junction bases numbered 15, after V lost 8 bases and J lost 8 bases. Germline CDR1 is MGHDK and CDR2 is SYGVNS. The CDR3 spans 15 residues. CDR3 sequence (DNA): TGTGCCAGCCAACCTGGACAGGCGGGTCCGGACATTCAGTACTTC. It encodes CASQPGQAGPDIQYF.

The chain couples TRBV9 to TRBJ2-3; 8 bases line up with TRBD2. The germline V gene has CDR1 SGDLS and CDR2 YYNGEE. The CDR3 is 15 amino acids. Unmatched junction bases numbered 2, after V lost 0 bases and J lost 2 bases. The CDR3 region is CASSVAGGNTDTQYF. The CDR3 DNA reads TGTGCCAGCAGCGTAGCGGGGGGGAACACAGATACGCAGTATTTT.

V usage is TRBV5-1 and J usage is TRBJ2-5, with unresolved D. The CDR3 contains 11 residues. CDR1 is SGHRS, CDR2 YFSETQ, per germline. Between the trimmed V and J ends, which lost 4 bases and 2 bases, there was a span of 3 bases. The chain's CDR3 is CASSLQETQYF. Written as DNA, the CDR3 is TGCGCCAGCAGCCTACAAGAGACCCAGTACTTC.

The chain links TRBV7-9 to TRBJ1-4, with D hard to call. V was cut by 5 bases and J by 5 bases, with 9 bases left in between. The CDR3 sequence is 13 residues long. The germline V gene encodes CDR1 SEHNR and CDR2 FQNEAQ (reference sequence). CDR3 sequence reads: CASSRNLNEKLFF. CDR3 nucleotides: TGTGCCAGCAGCCGTAATCTGAATGAAAAACTGTTTTTT.

This chain joins TRBV9 and TRBJ2-7; TRBD2 matches 7 bases. The CDR3 is 17 amino acids. Germline V gene data show CDR1 as SGDLS and CDR2 as YYNGEE. Losses at the gene ends were 3 bases for V and 4 bases for J; bases not matched to a gene: 16. DNA of the CDR3: TGTGCCAGCAGCGGAACCGAGGTGGCGGGAGTCGAGTACGAGCAGTACTTC. This gives the protein CASSGTEVAGVEYEQYF.

J is TRBJ2-2 and V is TRBV6-4; D gene unclear. Germline V lookup: CDR1 MRHNA, CDR2 SNTAGT. CDR3 size: 14 residues. The V end was cut by 0 bases, the J end by 5 bases, with 7 bases between. CDR3 in amino acids: CASSDSQDTGELFF. Written as DNA, the CDR3 is TGTGCCAGCAGTGACTCTCAGGATACCGGGGAGCTGTTTTTT.

The chain uses TRBV19 and TRBJ2-1; no clear D gene. Per germline, CDR1 LNHDA and CDR2 SQIVND (reference sequence). The length of the CDR3 is 11 residues. Trimming took off 7 bases at V and 9 bases at J, with 10 bases between the two ends. CDR3 loop: CASTSPGEQFF. The CDR3 nucleotides are TGTGCCAGTACCTCCCCGGGTGAGCAGTTCTTC.

The chain recombines TRBV29-1 with TRBJ1-1; 7 bases align to TRBD1. This CDR3 has 15 residues. The V gene end was trimmed by 6 bases and the J gene end by 1 base; junction bases not matched to a gene: 11. Germline V gene lookup returns CDR1 SQVTM and CDR2 ANQGSEA. CDR3 DNA: TGCAGCGTAACAGGGGTCCTCACCAGGAACACTGAAGCTTTCTTT. Its translation: CSVTGVLTRNTEAFF.

This sequence joins TRBV6-6 and TRBJ2-1; 8 bases are a match to TRBD2. The CDR3 has 14 residues. In germline, CDR1 is MNHNY, CDR2 SVGAGI (reference sequence). After removal of 5 bases from V and 8 bases from J, the junction contained 8 bases not matched to a gene. In nucleotides, the CDR3 is TGTGCCAGCAGTACGGGGGGGACAAAGGATGAGCAGTTCTTC. This gives the protein CASSTGGTKDEQFF.

J is TRBJ1-3 and V is TRBV15; D is possibly TRBD1 (6 bases). This CDR3 contains 16 residues. V was cut by 0 bases and J by 1 base, with 10 bases left in between. Germline V CDR1 and CDR2: LNHNV, YYDKDF (reference sequence). The CDR3 is CATSRDNRVSGNTIYF. The CDR3 coding sequence is TGTGCCACCAGCAGAGATAACAGGGTTTCTGGAAACACCATATATTTT. The whole variable domain, filled in from reference TRBV15 and TRBJ1-3, reads DAMVIQNPRYQVTQFGKPVTLSCSQTLNHNVMYWYQQKSSQAPKLLFHYYDKDFNNEADTPDNFQSRRPNTSFCFLDIRSPGLGDTAMYLCATSRDNRVSGNTIYFGEGSWLTVV.

The rearrangement joins TRBV6-6 to TRBJ1-2, with TRBD1 identical over 7 bases. CDR1 and CDR2 (germline): MNHNY, SVGAGI (reference sequence). Trimming removed 10 bases from V and 3 bases from J; junction bases left unmatched: 11. This CDR3 region has 14 residues. DNA for the CDR3: TGTGCCACGCTACTGACAGGGAGCGACTATGGCTACACCTTC. This sequence encodes CATLLTGSDYGYTF.

The V gene is TRBV2, the J gene TRBJ2-6, with 10 bases that match TRBD1. The germline gives CDR1 SNHLY, CDR2 FYNNEI. The V and J ends lost 6 bases and 3 bases, in that order; junction bases with no gene match: 11. The CDR3 is made up of 18 amino acids. CDR3 DNA: TGTGCCAGCAGACCGCCGGGACAGGGGACTCATGGGGCCAACGTCCTGACTTTC. This gives the protein CASRPPGQGTHGANVLTF.

This sequence joins TRBV6-5 and TRBJ2-7; D perhaps matches TRBD1 (5 bases). The germline gives CDR1 MNHEY, CDR2 SVGAGI. The CDR3 is 13 amino acids. Trimming took 2 bases from V and 2 from J, leaving 7 bases between them. CDR3 sequence: CASSYGATYEQYF. The CDR3 region has the DNA TGTGCCAGCAGTTACGGGGCAACCTACGAGCAGTACTTC.

The chain uses TRBV29-1 and TRBJ2-5; 8 bases map to TRBD1. The CDR3 loop spans 14 amino acids. Germline V gives CDR1 SQVTM, CDR2 ANQGSEA. Unmatched junction bases numbered 2, after V lost 0 bases and J lost 2 bases. CDR3 nucleotide sequence: TGCAGCGTTGAAGAGACAGGGGTTCAAGAGACCCAGTACTTC. This sequence encodes CSVEETGVQETQYF.

The chain links TRBV30 to TRBJ1-1, with D perhaps matching TRBD1 (6 bases). Trimming removed 2 bases at V and 0 bases at J, with 16 bases between. Germline assignment: CDR1 GTSNPN and CDR2 SVGIG (reference sequence). CDR3 length: 16 amino acids. CDR3 nucleotides: TGTGCCTGGAGTCAGGTTGACAGGCCAATGAACACTGAAGCTTTCTTT. This sequence encodes CAWSQVDRPMNTEAFF.

The J gene is TRBJ2-2, the V gene TRBV18; perhaps TRBD2 as D (6 bases). The CDR3 is 15 amino acids. Trimming stripped 7 bases from V and 6 bases from J, with 18 bases between. In germline, CDR1 is KGHSH, CDR2 LQKENI. CDR3 residues: CASLPPGLKAGELFF. CDR3 in DNA: TGTGCCAGCTTACCGCCGGGACTCAAAGCCGGGGAGCTGTTTTTT.

The J gene is TRBJ2-5, the V gene TRBV11-2; D is perhaps TRBD1 (5 bases). CDR3 length: 13 residues. Trimming pared 5 bases from V and 5 bases from J, leaving 12 bases between. The V gene's germline CDR1 is SGHAT and CDR2 FQNNGV. CDR3: CASSKGFSETQYF. CDR3 coding DNA: TGTGCCAGCAGCAAGGGGTTCTCGGAGACCCAGTACTTC.

The CDR3 spells CASSPEGASEYPTKQYF. The DNA for the CDR3 is TGTGCCAGCAGCCCCGAAGGGGCTAGCGAATATCCTACGAAGCAGTACTTC. The V and J genes are TRBV7-6 and TRBJ2-7; perhaps TRBD2 as D (6 bases). The CDR3 contains 17 residues. V was trimmed by 5 bases and J by 8 bases, leaving 28 bases between them. Germline V gene sequence: CDR1 SGHVS, CDR2 FNYEAQ.

V usage is TRBV25-1 and J usage is TRBJ2-5, with D perhaps matching TRBD2 (6 bases). Germline values: CDR1 MGHDK, CDR2 SYGVNS. Trimming stripped 5 bases from V and 1 base from J, with 17 bases between. The CDR3 contains 16 residues. The DNA for the CDR3 is TGTGCCAGCAGTCCTCCCTCTGGACTACCCCAAGAGACCCAGTACTTC. Translated, it gives CASSPPSGLPQETQYF.

V is TRBV4-3 and J is TRBJ2-1; 8 positions match TRBD2. J lost 5 bases, V lost 3 bases, and 3 bases had no gene match. CDR1 and CDR2 from the germline V gene are LGHNA and YSLEER. The CDR3 extends over 14 amino acids. CDR3 in DNA: TGCGCCAGCAGCCACCTGACTAGCGACAATGAGCAGTTCTTC. Translation: CASSHLTSDNEQFF.

The chain joins TRBV6-5 to TRBJ1-5; a possible D gene is TRBD1 (5 bases). The germline CDR1 and CDR2 sequences are MNHEY and SVGAGI. This CDR3 has 14 amino acids. Trimming removed 6 bases at V and 9 bases at J, with 18 bases between. CDR3 DNA: TGTGCCAGCAGGCGTCAAGATGGGGGGGGGCCCCAGCATTTT. Translation: CASRRQDGGGPQHF.

The chain combines TRBV7-9 with TRBJ2-1; TRBD1 aligns across 7 bases. Trimming removed 5 bases from V and 7 bases from J; junction bases left unmatched: 11. The CDR3 contains 15 residues. Germline CDR1 reads SEHNR; CDR2 reads FQNEAQ (reference sequence). CDR3 nucleotides: TGTGCCAGCAGCCCAAGGTGGGCAGGGGGAAATGAGCAGTTCTTC. It yields the protein CASSPRWAGGNEQFF. Full variable domain (remainder filled in from reference TRBV7-9 and TRBJ2-1): DTGVSQNPRHKITKRGQNVTFRCDPISEHNRLYWYRQTLGQGPEFLTYFQNEAQLEKSRLLSDRFSAERPKGSFSTLEIQRTEQGDSAMYLCASSPRWAGGNEQFFGPGTRLTVL.

This chain joins TRBV5-3 and TRBJ2-2, with D perhaps matching TRBD2 (7 bases). TRBV5-3 is filed as an ORF, its function uncertain. The CDR3 is made up of 17 amino acids. V was trimmed by 0 bases and J by 3 bases, leaving 15 bases between them. CDR3 residues: CARSLVRGTTDTGELFF. Written as DNA, the CDR3 is TGTGCCAGAAGCTTGGTGAGGGGGACTACGGACACCGGGGAGCTGTTTTTT.

The CDR3 loop reads CASSVADLDRAGYTF. The CDR3 coding sequence is TGTGCCAGCAGTGTGGCAGACCTGGACAGGGCTGGCTACACCTTC. This chain links TRBV25-1 with TRBJ1-2, with 8 bases fitting TRBD1. V shed 4 bases and J 7 bases; nucleotides not matched to a gene: 11. This CDR3 comprises 15 residues. The V gene's germline CDR1 is MGHDK and CDR2 SYGVNS.

V usage is TRBV7-9 and J usage is TRBJ2-7; a possible D gene is TRBD2 (6 bases). This CDR3 spans 15 amino acids. From germline, CDR1 is SEHNR and CDR2 FQNEAQ (reference sequence). The V gene lost 5 bases and the J gene lost 5 bases, with 19 bases spanning the gap. The CDR3: CASSPAGGVYDEQYF. The CDR3 DNA follows: TGTGCCAGCAGCCCCGCTGGCGGGGTTTACGACGAGCAGTACTTC.

The chain joins TRBV7-9 to TRBJ2-2; 14 nucleotides align to TRBD2. The CDR3 contains 16 residues. CDR1 SEHNR and CDR2 FQNEAQ come from the germline V gene (reference sequence). V lost 5 bases to trimming and J lost 4 bases; unmatched junction nucleotides: 3. This CDR3 is CASSLGLAGATGELFF. The CDR3 nucleotides read TGTGCCAGCAGCCTGGGACTAGCGGGGGCCACCGGGGAGCTGTTTTTT.